The 5 T cell receptor beta chains given below trace back to one sample, sequenced in a study of early T cells in non-severe SARS-CoV-2 infection. TCRdb re-analysed the 5' RACE reads in MiXCR, keeping a single row per CDR3 protein. The data hold approximately 84,000 distinct CDR3 sequences, with under 15% observed a single time. The sequencing sample was made of whole blood. The source of these receptors is an adult who was a healthcare worker with PCR-confirmed SARS-CoV-2 infection or an uninfected control (not recorded which).

This clonotype was detected many times. The gene calls are TRBV19 and TRBJ1-5, with D possibly matching TRBD1 (6 bases). The V and J ends lost 6 bases and 4 bases respectively, with 7 bases between them. From germline, CDR1 is LNHDA and CDR2 SQIVND (reference sequence). The CDR3 is made up of 12 amino acids. CDR3 nucleotides: TGTGCCAGTAGAACAGGGAATCAGCCCCAGCATTTT. This encodes CASRTGNQPQHF.

This CDR3 is CASSSMPMGISGNTIYF. The CDR3 nucleotides read TGTGCCAGCAGCTCAATGCCTATGGGCATCTCTGGAAACACCATATATTTT. This sequence joins TRBV7-6 and TRBJ1-3; D ambiguous. V lost 4 bases and J 0 bases, leaving 16 bases between the germline ends. Germline values: CDR1 SGHVS, CDR2 FNYEAQ. The CDR3 length is 17 residues. The full variable domain, its missing parts supplied by reference TRBV7-6 and TRBJ1-3, is GAGVSQSPRYKVTKRGQDVALRCDPISGHVSLYWYRQALGQGPEFLTYFNYEAQQDKSGLPNDRFSAERPEGSISTLTIQRTEQRDSAMYRCASSSMPMGISGNTIYFGEGSWLTVV.

This clonotype was detected only a few times. This chain connects TRBV29-1 to TRBJ1-2; D gene unclear. The V and J ends lost 6 bases and 8 bases respectively, with 7 bases between them. Germline V gene sequence: CDR1 SQVTM, CDR2 ANQGSEA. This CDR3 contains 9 residues. The DNA of the CDR3 is TGCAGCGTCAATGGGGGCTACACCTTC. Protein: CSVNGGYTF.

This clonotype was detected only a few times. The genes are TRBV9 and TRBJ2-7; perhaps TRBD1 as D (6 bases). The CDR3 is 15 amino acids. Germline V CDR1 and CDR2: SGDLS, YYNGEE. V lost 2 bases to trimming and J lost 2 bases, with 14 bases between them. The CDR3 sequence is CASSVKTGYAYEQYF. The DNA of the CDR3 is TGTGCCAGCAGCGTTAAGACAGGTTACGCCTACGAGCAGTACTTC. The full variable domain, in which reference TRBV9 and TRBJ2-7 provide the parts outside the CDR3, is DSGVTQTPKHLITATGQRVTLRCSPRSGDLSVYWYQQSLDQGLQFLIQYYNGEERAKGNILERFSAQQFPDLHSELNLSSLELGDSALYFCASSVKTGYAYEQYFGPGTRLTVT.

This clonotype was observed at least ten times. This sequence joins TRBV5-6 and TRBJ2-3, with 7 positions matching TRBD2. V shed 4 bases and J 2 bases; nucleotides not matched to a gene: 7. In germline, CDR1 is SGHDT, CDR2 YYEEEE. The CDR3 spans 15 residues. The CDR3 DNA sequence: TGTGCCAGCAGCCTAAGCGGGACTTCCACAGATACGCAGTATTTT. It codes for CASSLSGTSTDTQYF.